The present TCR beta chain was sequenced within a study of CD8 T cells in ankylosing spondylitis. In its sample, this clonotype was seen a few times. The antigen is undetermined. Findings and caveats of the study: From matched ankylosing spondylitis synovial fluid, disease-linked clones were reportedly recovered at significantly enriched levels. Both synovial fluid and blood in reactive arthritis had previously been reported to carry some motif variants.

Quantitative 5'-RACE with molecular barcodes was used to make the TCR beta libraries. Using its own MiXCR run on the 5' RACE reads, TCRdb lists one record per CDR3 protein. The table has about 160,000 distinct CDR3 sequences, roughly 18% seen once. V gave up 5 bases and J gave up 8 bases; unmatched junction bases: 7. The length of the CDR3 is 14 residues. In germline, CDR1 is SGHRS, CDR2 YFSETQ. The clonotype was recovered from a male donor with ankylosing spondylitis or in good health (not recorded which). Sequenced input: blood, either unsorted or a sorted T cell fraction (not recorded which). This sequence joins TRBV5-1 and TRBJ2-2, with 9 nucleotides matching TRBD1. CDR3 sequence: CASRGQGSTGELFF. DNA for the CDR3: TGCGCCAGCAGGGGACAGGGAAGTACTGGGGAGCTGTTTTTT.